This T cell receptor beta chain appears in the sequencing data of a study of cytomegalovirus exposure and HLA in healthy donors. Study-wide context: Earlier, 150 million to 200 million T cells were analyzed, and some 120 million unique TCR beta sequences were found among them.

As to this clone: What it binds is unknown.

PCR involved 60 Vbeta and 13 Jbeta primers. Clones were sequenced by immunoSEQ multiplex PCR, and TCRdb holds only the in-frame ones, with some missing. The repertoire holds about 170,000 clones, over 60% seen once, with around 0.98% in the top ten. Overall study results and limits: Relative to equally common others, HLA-associated TCR beta chains showed greater clonal expansion in a later analysis.

Germline-derived CDR1 and CDR2 are SGHTA and FQGNSA. Trimming cost V 2 bases and J 0 bases, with 10 bases left between them. The CDR3 totals 16 residues. The specimen was PBMCs. The receptor was isolated from a woman aged 50 to 65 in good health and CMV-seropositive. The V gene is TRBV7-2, the J gene TRBJ1-4; a possible D gene is TRBD1 (5 bases). The CDR3 nucleotides are TGTGCCAGCAGCTTACCCACAGGCGCAACTAATGAAAAACTGTTTTTT. Protein sequence: CASSLPTGATNEKLFF.